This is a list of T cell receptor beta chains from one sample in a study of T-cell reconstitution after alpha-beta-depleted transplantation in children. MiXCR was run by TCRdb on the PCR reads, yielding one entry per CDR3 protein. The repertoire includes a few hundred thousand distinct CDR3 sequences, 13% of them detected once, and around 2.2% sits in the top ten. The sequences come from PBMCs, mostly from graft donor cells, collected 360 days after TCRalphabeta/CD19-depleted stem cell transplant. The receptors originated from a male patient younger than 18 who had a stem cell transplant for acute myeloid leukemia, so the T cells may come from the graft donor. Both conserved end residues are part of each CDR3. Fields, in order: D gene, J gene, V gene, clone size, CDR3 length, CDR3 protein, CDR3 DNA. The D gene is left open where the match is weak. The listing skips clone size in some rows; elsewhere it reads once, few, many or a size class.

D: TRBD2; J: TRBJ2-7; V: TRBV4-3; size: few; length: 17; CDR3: CASSQEGGLADSYEQYF; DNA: TGCGCCAGCAGCCAAGAGGGGGGACTAGCGGATTCCTACGAGCAGTACTTC
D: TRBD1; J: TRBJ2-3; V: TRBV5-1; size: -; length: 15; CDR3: CASSWTGPPTDTQYF; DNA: TGCGCCAGCAGCTGGACAGGACCCCCCACAGATACGCAGTATTTT
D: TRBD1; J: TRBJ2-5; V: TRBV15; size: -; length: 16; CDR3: CATSRDQGTAQETQYF; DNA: TGTGCCACCAGCAGAGATCAAGGGACAGCCCAAGAGACCCAGTACTTC
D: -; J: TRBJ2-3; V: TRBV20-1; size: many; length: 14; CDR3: CSARASPPTDTQYF; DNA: TGCAGTGCTAGGGCTTCACCGCCCACAGATACGCAGTATTTT
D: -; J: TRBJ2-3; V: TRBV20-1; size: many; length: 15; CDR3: CSASRGGGSTDTQYF; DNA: TGCAGTGCTAGCAGAGGGGGAGGTTCCACAGATACGCAGTATTTT
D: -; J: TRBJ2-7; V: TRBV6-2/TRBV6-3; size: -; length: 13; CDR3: CASSPDSFYEQYF; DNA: TGTGCCAGCAGCCCGGACAGTTTCTACGAGCAGTACTTC
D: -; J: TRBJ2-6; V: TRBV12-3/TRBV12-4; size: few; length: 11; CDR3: CASSQANVLTF; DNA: TGTGCCAGCAGTCAGGCCAACGTCCTGACTTTC
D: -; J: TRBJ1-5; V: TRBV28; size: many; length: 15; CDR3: CASSSPGGSNQPQHF; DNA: TGTGCCAGCAGTTCCCCGGGAGGAAGCAATCAGCCCCAGCATTTT
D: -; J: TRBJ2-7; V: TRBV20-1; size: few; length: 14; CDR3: CSVHPRGISYEQYF; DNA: TGCAGTGTCCATCCTCGGGGAATTTCCTACGAGCAGTACTTC
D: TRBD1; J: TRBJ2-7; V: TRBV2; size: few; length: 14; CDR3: CASSPATGTYEQYF; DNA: TGTGCCAGCAGTCCTGCGACAGGGACCTACGAGCAGTACTTC
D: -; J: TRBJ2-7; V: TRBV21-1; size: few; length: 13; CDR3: CASSTSGPYEQYF; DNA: TGTGCCAGCAGCACCTCAGGGCCCTACGAGCAGTACTTC
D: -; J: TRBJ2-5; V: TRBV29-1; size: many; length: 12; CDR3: CSVEAAGETQYF; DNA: TGCAGCGTTGAAGCTGCCGGAGAGACCCAGTACTTC
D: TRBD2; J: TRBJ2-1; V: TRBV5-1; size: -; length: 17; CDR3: CASSAPGLAGRDNEQFF; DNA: TGCGCCAGCAGCGCTCCGGGACTAGCGGGGAGGGACAATGAGCAGTTCTTC
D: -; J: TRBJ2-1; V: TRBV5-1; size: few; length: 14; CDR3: CASRSGLGDNEQFF; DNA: TGCGCCAGCAGGTCCGGTCTAGGGGACAATGAGCAGTTCTTC
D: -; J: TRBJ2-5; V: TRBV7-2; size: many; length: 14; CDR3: CASSFLRGQETQYF; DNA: TGTGCCAGCAGCTTTCTTCGGGGGCAAGAGACCCAGTACTTC
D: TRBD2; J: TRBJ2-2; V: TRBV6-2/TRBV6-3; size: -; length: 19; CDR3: CASSYSFAGLVGETGELFF; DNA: TGTGCCAGCAGTTACTCGTTCGCAGGACTAGTGGGAGAAACCGGGGAGCTGTTTTTT
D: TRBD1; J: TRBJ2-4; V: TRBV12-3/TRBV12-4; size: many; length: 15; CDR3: CATTSDRAVKNIQYF; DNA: TGTGCCACCACCTCGGACAGGGCCGTCAAAAACATTCAGTACTTC
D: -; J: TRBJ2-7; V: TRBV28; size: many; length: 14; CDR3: CASSLRSLSYEQYF; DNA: TGTGCCAGCAGTTTGAGAAGCCTCTCCTACGAGCAGTACTTC
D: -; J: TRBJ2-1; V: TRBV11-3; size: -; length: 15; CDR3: CASSFYGGGVNEQFF; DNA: TGTGCCAGCAGCTTTTACGGGGGCGGGGTAAATGAGCAGTTCTTC
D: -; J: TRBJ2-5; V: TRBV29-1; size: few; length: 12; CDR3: CSAPIGWETQYF; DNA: TGCAGCGCCCCGATTGGTTGGGAGACCCAGTACTTC
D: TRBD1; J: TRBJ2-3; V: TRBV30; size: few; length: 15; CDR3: CAWSLPGGSTDTQYF; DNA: TGTGCCTGGAGTCTCCCAGGGGGCAGCACAGATACGCAGTATTTT
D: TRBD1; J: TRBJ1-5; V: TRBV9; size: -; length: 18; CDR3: CASSGDPGDRGSNQPQHF; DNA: TGTGCCAGCAGCGGGGACCCGGGGGACAGGGGTAGCAATCAGCCCCAGCATTTT
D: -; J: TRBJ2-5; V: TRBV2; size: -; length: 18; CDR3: CACCLVMLARPSEETQYF; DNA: TGTGCCTGCTGTTTAGTTATGTTAGCGCGACCATCCGAAGAGACCCAGTACTTC